The TCR beta chain described here comes from a study of Tregs in tolerant kidney transplant recipients. The method was immunoSEQ multiplex PCR; TCRdb's version includes in-frame clones alone and lacks a portion of them. The sample has 200,000 to 300,000 clones, around 82% seen once. The CDR3 is 15 amino acids. The V gene end was trimmed by 3 bases and the J gene end by 3 bases; junction bases not matched to a gene: 5. Germline V gene sequence: CDR1 SGHNT, CDR2 YENEEA. The chain joins TRBV11-3 to TRBJ2-7; TRBD1 aligns across 10 bases. The clonotype comes from a human donor in good health. Sample: CD4+ T cells from blood. The CDR3 spells CASSLGTGDSYEQYF. CDR3 nucleotides: TGTGCCAGCAGCTTGGGGACAGGGGATAGCTACGAGCAGTACTTC.